These T cell receptor beta chains were read from a single sample in a study of OX40 agonist ivuxolimab in advanced cancers. Generated by immunoSEQ multiplex PCR, the TCRdb table keeps only in-frame clones and is missing some. The sample yields around 35,000 clones, over 75% seen once. Specimen: CD4+ or CD8+ T cells sorted from blood, collected in a trial of the OX40 agonist ivuxolimab. Receptors were obtained from an adult with an advanced solid tumor such as melanoma, head and neck, liver or kidney cancer. CDR3s include the opening cysteine and the closing phenylalanine or tryptophan. The order of the fields is V gene, clone size, J gene, D gene, CDR3 protein, CDR3 DNA. The D gene is left open where the match is weak. Size values are once, few and many counts, or a class for expanded clones, and some rows have none.

V: TRBV11-2; size: -; J: TRBJ1-2; D: TRBD1; CDR3: CASSSMGPTGAPGYGYTF; DNA: TGTGCCAGCAGCTCCATGGGCCCTACAGGGGCCCCAGGCTATGGCTACACCTTC
V: TRBV2; size: -; J: TRBJ2-5; D: -; CDR3: CASSDTSLTETQYF; DNA: TGTGCCAGCAGTGATACATCGTTGACGGAGACCCAGTACTTC
V: TRBV5-8; size: once; J: TRBJ2-5; D: TRBD2; CDR3: CASSPGTSGGQETQYF; DNA: TGTGCCAGCAGCCCGGGGACTAGCGGGGGCCAAGAGACCCAGTACTTC
V: TRBV14; size: -; J: TRBJ2-2; D: -; CDR3: CASSQVETGELFF; DNA: TGTGCCAGCAGCCAAGTAGAAACCGGGGAGCTGTTTTTT
V: TRBV7-8; size: -; J: TRBJ1-1; D: -; CDR3: CASSLRGSMNTEAFF; DNA: TGTGCCAGCAGCCTCCGGGGCAGCATGAACACTGAAGCTTTCTTT
V: TRBV5-6; size: -; J: TRBJ1-1; D: -; CDR3: CASSLAGGPEAFF; DNA: TGTGCCAGCAGCTTGGCGGGGGGGCCTGAAGCTTTCTTT
V: TRBV27; size: -; J: TRBJ1-4; D: -; CDR3: CASSLSWGVNEKLFF; DNA: TGTGCCAGCAGTTTATCTTGGGGTGTTAATGAAAAACTGTTTTTT
V: TRBV9; size: -; J: TRBJ1-1; D: TRBD1; CDR3: CASSGQGFTEAFF; DNA: TGTGCCAGCAGCGGACAGGGGTTCACTGAAGCTTTCTTT
V: TRBV27; size: -; J: TRBJ2-2; D: -; CDR3: CASSLVSGELFF; DNA: TGTGCCAGCAGTTTAGTCTCCGGGGAGCTGTTTTTT
V: TRBV9; size: -; J: TRBJ2-3; D: TRBD2; CDR3: CASSPRLAGGREIDTQYF; DNA: TGTGCCAGCAGCCCCCGACTAGCGGGGGGGCGAGAGATAGATACGCAGTATTTT
V: TRBV4-1; size: -; J: TRBJ2-5; D: TRBD1; CDR3: CASSQRQGASSETQYF; DNA: TGCGCCAGCAGCCAAAGACAGGGGGCGAGTAGTGAGACCCAGTACTTC
V: TRBV30; size: many; J: TRBJ2-7; D: -; CDR3: CAWSALGPGEQYF; DNA: TGTGCCTGGAGTGCTCTCGGGCCTGGCGAGCAGTACTTC
V: TRBV11-2; size: -; J: TRBJ2-3; D: TRBD1; CDR3: CASSLDVDRGSTDTQYF; DNA: TGTGCCAGCAGCTTAGATGTTGACAGGGGCAGCACAGATACGCAGTATTTT
V: TRBV9; size: -; J: TRBJ2-7; D: TRBD1; CDR3: CASSPWTGEDEQYF; DNA: TGTGCCAGCAGCCCCTGGACAGGGGAAGACGAGCAGTACTTC